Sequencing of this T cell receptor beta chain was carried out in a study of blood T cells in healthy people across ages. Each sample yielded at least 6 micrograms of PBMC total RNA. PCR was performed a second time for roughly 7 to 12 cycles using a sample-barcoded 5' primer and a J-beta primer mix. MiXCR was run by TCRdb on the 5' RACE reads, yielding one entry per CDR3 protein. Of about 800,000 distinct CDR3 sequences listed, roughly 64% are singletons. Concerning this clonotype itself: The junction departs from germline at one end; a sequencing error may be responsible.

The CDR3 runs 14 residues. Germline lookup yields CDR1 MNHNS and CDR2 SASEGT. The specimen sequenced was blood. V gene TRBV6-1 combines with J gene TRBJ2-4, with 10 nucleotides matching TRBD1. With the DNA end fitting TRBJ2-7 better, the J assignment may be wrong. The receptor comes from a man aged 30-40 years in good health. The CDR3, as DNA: TGTGCCGGCAGTGAAGTTGACAGGGGGCGCGAGCAGTACTTC. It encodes CAGSEVDRGREQYF.